What follows are 19 T cell receptor beta chains derived from one specimen sequenced in a study of identical twins. TCRdb reprocessed the 5' RACE reads via MiXCR and lists one record per CDR3 protein. There are hundreds of thousands of distinct CDR3 sequences in the sample; around 20% occur only once, and 0.48% lies in the top ten. These same data were also listed under a study on yellow fever vaccine responses in identical twins.

Specimen: CD4+ T cells sorted from blood. Every receptor here comes from a woman under 30 in good health.

This clonotype was detected a few times. The gene calls are TRBV5-1 and TRBJ1-1; possible D gene TRBD1, 5 bases. Trimming took off 3 bases at V and 3 bases at J, with 12 bases between the two ends. Per germline, CDR1 SGHRS and CDR2 YFSETQ. The length of the CDR3 is 14 residues. The CDR3 loop is CASSWKQEHTEAFF. CDR3 sequence (DNA): TGCGCCAGCAGCTGGAAACAGGAGCACACTGAAGCTTTCTTT.

In this sample, this clonotype turned up a few times. This chain uses TRBV25-1 with TRBJ1-1; the D is unclear. Germline V gene sequence: CDR1 MGHDK, CDR2 SYGVNS. V lost 4 bases, J lost 2 bases, and 8 bases lay in between. There are 13 residues in the CDR3. In DNA, the CDR3 is TGTGCCAGCAGTGCTAACATAAACACTGAAGCTTTCTTT. Residues: CASSANINTEAFF.

The chain joins TRBV3-1 to TRBJ1-3; D gene ambiguous. Trimming shortened V by 5 bases and J by 2 bases, and 10 bases separated the two germline ends. The CDR3 has 14 residues. CDR1 and CDR2 from the germline V gene are LGHDT and YNNKEL (reference sequence). CDR3 coding DNA: TGTGCCAGCAGCACAAGCATCACTGGAAACACCATATATTTT. Amino acid sequence: CASSTSITGNTIYF. The variable domain in full, with the rest retrieved from reference TRBV3-1 and TRBJ1-3, is DTAVSQTPKYLVTQMGNDKSIKCEQNLGHDTMYWYKQDSKKFLKIMFSYNNKELIINETVPNRFSPKSPDKAHLNLHINSLELGDSAVYFCASSTSITGNTIYFGEGSWLTVV.

The chain carries TRBV7-2 and TRBJ2-7; 11 nucleotides line up with TRBD2. The CDR3 is 16 amino acids. V gave up 1 base and J gave up 2 bases; unmatched junction bases: 4. Germline assignment: CDR1 SGHTA and CDR2 FQGNSA. Written as DNA, the CDR3 is TGTGCCAGCAGCTTAGGTGGGACTAGCGGAACCTACGAGCAGTACTTC. Encoded protein: CASSLGGTSGTYEQYF.

The chain employs TRBV5-1 and TRBJ2-4; possibly TRBD1 for D (5 bases). V was pared by 0 bases and J by 4 bases, with 5 bases between. The germline V gene has CDR1 SGHRS and CDR2 YFSETQ. The CDR3 totals 13 residues. The CDR3 DNA is TGCGCCAGCAGCTTGGGGACAAAAAACATTCAGTACTTC. Translating it yields CASSLGTKNIQYF.

This chain links TRBV12-3 or TRBV12-4 with TRBJ1-1; weak D call: TRBD1 (5 bases). The CDR3 covers 14 residues. With 0 bases removed from V and 3 bases from J, the gap between germline ends came to 8 bases. This CDR3 reads CASSLAEQDTEAFF. The CDR3 coding sequence is TGTGCCAGCAGTTTAGCAGAACAGGACACTGAAGCTTTCTTT.

This clonotype was picked up a small number of times. The V and J genes are TRBV25-1 and TRBJ1-2; no clear D. Trimming took 5 bases from V and 6 from J, leaving 7 bases between them. Germline V lookup: CDR1 MGHDK, CDR2 SYGVNS. The CDR3 totals 11 residues. CDR3 sequence: CASSSGHGYTF. The CDR3 DNA follows: TGTGCCAGCAGTTCTGGTCATGGCTACACCTTC.

The genes are TRBV11-2 and TRBJ2-1; D call uncertain. This CDR3 region has 14 residues. The germline V and J ends were trimmed by 10 bases and 3 bases, with 16 bases remaining between them. The germline V gene encodes CDR1 SGHAT and CDR2 FQNNGV. The CDR3 protein is CATHPFLNYNEQFF. The CDR3 DNA sequence: TGTGCCACCCACCCCTTTCTTAACTACAATGAGCAGTTCTTC.

This clonotype was detected a few times. V and J are TRBV29-1 and TRBJ2-2; 10 nucleotides agree with TRBD2. The CDR3 is made up of 16 amino acids. Germline V gene data show CDR1 as SQVTM and CDR2 as ANQGSEA. J gave up 6 bases and V 4 bases, and 11 bases lay outside the gene matches. The CDR3 bases are TGCAGCGTTGCGCGGCTAGCGGGGGCCTCTCCCGGGGAGCTGTTTTTT. The encoded protein is CSVARLAGASPGELFF.

This chain uses TRBV10-3 with TRBJ2-2; D gene unclear. Trimming shortened V by 6 bases and J by 1 base, and 12 bases separated the two germline ends. This CDR3 is 15 amino acids long. Germline-derived CDR1 and CDR2 are ENHRY and SYGVKD. The CDR3 coding sequence is TGTGCCATCAGCGACCTGGCGCGGAACACCGGGGAGCTGTTTTTT. Translation gives CAISDLARNTGELFF.

The V and J genes are TRBV4-1 and TRBJ2-3; D remains ambiguous. Trimming took 4 bases from V and 7 from J, leaving 12 bases between them. The CDR3 has 13 residues. CDR1 is MGHRA, CDR2 YSYEKL, per germline. The CDR3 protein is CASSRMITNTQYF. Here the CDR3 DNA reads TGCGCCAGCAGCCGGATGATCACGAATACGCAGTATTTT.

The gene calls are TRBV28 and TRBJ2-7, with D perhaps matching TRBD1 (5 bases). The V end lost 11 bases, the J end lost 2 bases, and 16 bases lay between the germline ends. Germline CDR1 reads MDHEN; CDR2 reads SYDVKM. CDR3 size: 13 residues. CDR3 in amino acids: CASLPQGPYEQYF. The CDR3 DNA reads TGTGCCTCCCTGCCGCAGGGCCCCTACGAGCAGTACTTC. Supplemented by reference TRBV28 and TRBJ2-7, the full variable domain reads DVKVTQSSRYLVKRTGEKVFLECVQDMDHENMFWYRQDPGLGLRLIYFSYDVKMKEKGDIPEGYSVSREKKERFSLILESASTNQTSMYLCASLPQGPYEQYFGPGTRLTVT.

In its sample, this clonotype was seen a few times. The chain couples TRBV28 to TRBJ2-3, with TRBD2 as a possible D gene (6 bases). The CDR3 length is 16 residues. The V end was cut by 6 bases, the J end by 5 bases, with 21 bases between. Germline V CDR1 and CDR2: MDHEN, SYDVKM. In nucleotides, the CDR3 is TGTGCCAGCAGCCTTAGCCGGAGACTAGTAGGAGATACGCAGTATTTT. Translation: CASSLSRRLVGDTQYF.

This clonotype was counted at least ten times. The V and J genes are TRBV7-9 and TRBJ2-1; a weak D match, TRBD1 (5 bases). V dropped 7 bases and J dropped 1 base, with 17 bases sitting between them. The CDR3 runs 16 residues. Germline CDR1 is SEHNR and CDR2 is FQNEAQ (reference sequence). The CDR3 DNA reads as TGTGCCAGCACCTCCTTAGGGGTCGCGTCCTACAATGAGCAGTTCTTC. Residues: CASTSLGVASYNEQFF.

This clonotype was seen only a few times. J is TRBJ2-3 and V is TRBV11-2, with 7 bases fitting TRBD2. Germline V lookup: CDR1 SGHAT, CDR2 FQNNGV. Germline trimming cut 5 bases from V and 1 base from J; bases unmatched to any gene: 18. The CDR3 totals 19 residues. The CDR3 region is CASSLRGSGLEGRTDTQYF. The CDR3 nucleotides read TGTGCCAGCAGCCTTCGTGGTAGCGGGCTTGAGGGCCGCACAGATACGCAGTATTTT.

The chain combines TRBV6-2 or TRBV6-3 with TRBJ2-1; TRBD1 matches 10 bases. The CDR3 is made up of 21 amino acids. Germline loops: CDR1 MNHEY, CDR2 SVGEGT. V lost 7 bases and J lost 7; bases outside the gene matches: 28. The DNA for the CDR3 is TGTGCCAGCACCTGGGATTGGTTGATAGGGGACAGGGGTAACCCTGGGAATGAGCAGTTCTTC. Its protein is CASTWDWLIGDRGNPGNEQFF.

Written as DNA, the CDR3 is TGCAGCGTTGAAGTGGACAGAAATCTAGCGGGAGTTGCTTACAATGAGCAGTTCTTC. Translating it yields CSVEVDRNLAGVAYNEQFF. The chain links TRBV29-1 to TRBJ2-1; TRBD2 agrees at 10 bases. V was clipped by 1 base and J by 4 bases; unmatched bases: 16. Germline V CDR1 and CDR2: SQVTM, ANQGSEA. This CDR3 spans 19 amino acids.

This clonotype was detected a few times. The rearrangement joins TRBV6-1 to TRBJ2-2; TRBD2 matches 13 bases. Losses at the gene ends were 4 bases for V and 1 base for J; bases not matched to a gene: 3. The CDR3 sequence is 17 residues long. Germline-derived CDR1 and CDR2 are MNHNS and SASEGT. CDR3 in DNA: TGTGCCAGCAGTGTAAGGACTAGCGGGGGGAACACCGGGGAGCTGTTTTTT. Translation gives CASSVRTSGGNTGELFF.

The chain carries TRBV7-7 and TRBJ2-7; perhaps D is TRBD1 or TRBD2 (5 bases each). Trimming stripped 1 base from V and 4 bases from J, with 8 bases between. The CDR3 is 13 residues long. Germline V gene sequence: CDR1 SSHAT, CDR2 FNYEAQ (reference sequence). The CDR3, as DNA: TGTGCCAGCAGCTTAGTGTGGGGGTACGAGCAGTACTTC. Encoded protein: CASSLVWGYEQYF.